This T cell receptor beta chain appears in the sequencing data of a study of cytomegalovirus exposure and HLA in healthy donors. The study, taken as a whole, reports: A later analysis revealed that TCR association rates differed between HLA loci, peaking at DRB1 and bottoming out at HLA-C. Prior analysis indicated that the majority of TCR beta V segments exhibited productivity approximately 90% or approximately 30% of the time. It emerged from a later analysis that several of the most significant clusters appeared to be linked to common viral pathogens. A likely sequencing artifact accounted for one observed cluster of highly shared sequence variants.

With 60 Vbeta and 13 Jbeta primers, the PCR was carried out. Profiled with immunoSEQ multiplex PCR; TCRdb holds only in-frame clones, not every one. The profile shows about 300,000 clones, 70% to 90% of them singletons. The CDR3 is 12 amino acids. Germline CDR1 reads GTSNPN; CDR2 reads SVGIG (reference sequence). J lost 8 bases, V lost 2 bases, and 3 bases had no gene match. A note on this clone: Its specificity is unknown.

Sequencing used PBMCs. This TCR was sampled from a man aged 35-49 years in good health and CMV-seropositive. This chain joins TRBV30 and TRBJ2-3; TRBD2 agrees at 8 bases. The CDR3 DNA is TGTGCCTGGAGTCCGCGGGAGGTTACGCAGTATTTT. Protein product: CAWSPREVTQYF.